Listed here are 10 T cell receptor beta chains from one sample, sequenced in a study of blood T cell repertoires in COVID-19. The assay was immunoSEQ multiplex PCR, and TCRdb's table has in-frame clones only and misses some. The repertoire holds 270,000 or so clones, with approximately 86% as singletons. The sequencing sample was made of peripheral blood. Every receptor here comes from a man aged 40-55 years with active or convalescent COVID-19.

The chain combines TRBV5-4 with TRBJ2-3; 7 bases map to TRBD2. The V gene's germline CDR1 is SGHNT and CDR2 YYREEE (reference sequence). The V segment lost 8 bases and the J segment 3 bases; nucleotides outside the gene matches: 6. The CDR3 length is 13 residues. Written as DNA, the CDR3 is TGTGCCAGTTCCCAAGCGGGAACAGATACGCAGTATTTT. Translation: CASSQAGTDTQYF.

This rearrangement joins TRBV2 to TRBJ2-7; 10 bases align to TRBD2. The V gene's germline CDR1 is SNHLY and CDR2 FYNNEI. CDR3 length: 14 residues. V lost 4 bases to trimming and J lost 1 base; unmatched junction nucleotides: 1. CDR3 region: CASSASGGSYEQYF. The CDR3, as DNA: TGTGCCAGCAGTGCTAGCGGGGGTTCCTACGAGCAGTACTTC.

The rearrangement links TRBV28 to TRBJ1-5; TRBD1 is a possible D gene (6 bases). Trimming stripped 3 bases from V and 11 bases from J, with 20 bases between. Germline lookup yields CDR1 MDHEN and CDR2 SYDVKM. This CDR3 has 15 residues. DNA of the CDR3: TGTGCCAGCAGTTTTAAACAGGGCCTCAGGTCGGCCCAGCATTTT. Protein sequence: CASSFKQGLRSAQHF.

V is TRBV28 and J is TRBJ2-1, with 9 bases identical to TRBD1. This CDR3 has 16 amino acids. Germline trimming cut 7 bases from V and 8 bases from J; bases unmatched to any gene: 15. The germline CDR1 and CDR2 sequences are MDHEN and SYDVKM. DNA of the CDR3: TGTGCCAGCACCCTTCCACCGGGACAGGGTATCGATGAGCAGTTCTTC. This encodes CASTLPPGQGIDEQFF.

This clone was seen just once. The V and J genes are TRBV28 and TRBJ1-5; 7 nucleotides match TRBD1. The length of the CDR3 is 16 residues. Germline lookup yields CDR1 MDHEN and CDR2 SYDVKM. V shed 10 bases and J 0 bases; nucleotides not matched to a gene: 12. The CDR3 region has the DNA TGTGCCATCCAACCGGGACAGATATATAGCAATCAGCCCCAGCATTTT. Amino acids: CAIQPGQIYSNQPQHF.

V gene TRBV11-2 combines with J gene TRBJ2-7, with D possibly matching TRBD1 (5 bases). This CDR3 has 18 residues. The germline gives CDR1 SGHAT, CDR2 FQNNGV. V gave up 3 bases and J gave up 7 bases, with 28 bases separating them. This CDR3 is CASSFYGRTNLGRPEQYF. In nucleotides, the CDR3 is TGTGCCAGCAGCTTTTACGGACGGACCAACTTGGGGCGTCCAGAGCAGTACTTC.

The genes are TRBV4-1 and TRBJ1-3; TRBD1 matches at 8 bases. Germline lookup yields CDR1 MGHRA and CDR2 YSYEKL. J was trimmed by 0 bases and V by 2 bases; bases with no gene match: 9. This CDR3 is built from 18 residues. The CDR3 sequence: CASSQLPPDRASGNTIYF. The CDR3 DNA is TGCGCCAGCAGCCAACTTCCTCCGGACAGGGCCTCTGGAAACACCATATATTTT.

The gene calls are TRBV27 and TRBJ1-4; D unclear. CDR1 and CDR2 (germline): MNHEY, SMNVEV (reference sequence). Trimming removed 8 bases from V and 7 bases from J, with 8 bases in between. The CDR3 has 11 amino acids. CDR3 in amino acids: CASGRGEKLFF. Written as DNA, the CDR3 is TGTGCCAGCGGTAGAGGTGAAAAACTGTTTTTT.

V usage is TRBV3-1 (or the pseudogene TRBV3-2) and J usage is TRBJ2-1, with 11 bases that match TRBD2. CDR1 and CDR2 from the germline V gene are LGHDT and YNNKEL (reference sequence). V lost 2 bases and J lost 7; bases outside the gene matches: 4. This CDR3 has 15 residues. This CDR3 is CASSQLAGGTNEQFF. The CDR3, as DNA: TGTGCCAGCAGCCAACTAGCGGGGGGCACGAATGAGCAGTTCTTC.

The rearrangement joins TRBV2 to TRBJ2-1; TRBD1 might be the D (5 bases). Germline-derived CDR1 and CDR2 are SNHLY and FYNNEI. Trimming pared 8 bases from V and 6 bases from J, leaving 17 bases between. The CDR3 extends over 14 amino acids. The CDR3 here is CASPSQGSINEQFF. The CDR3 nucleotides read TGTGCCAGCCCTTCTCAGGGATCCATCAATGAGCAGTTCTTC.